The TCR beta chain described here comes from a study of PD-1 blockade in mismatch repair-deficient tumors. The CDR3 runs to 16 residues. Germline lookup yields CDR1 LNHDA and CDR2 SQIVND (reference sequence). The V gene lost 3 bases and the J gene lost 4 bases, with 18 bases spanning the gap. Repertoires were generated with immunoSEQ multiplex PCR, while TCRdb's copy carries only in-frame clones and drops some. The data contain roughly 84,000 clones, approximately 84% of them singletons. The origin of this receptor is an adult with mismatch repair-deficient cancer. This sample comprised peripheral blood, obtained 12 weeks after starting pembrolizumab. The J gene is TRBJ2-5, the V gene TRBV19; D might be TRBD1 or TRBD2, each matching 6 bases. CDR3 nucleotide sequence: TGTGCCAGTAGTATTTTGGGTTGGGGGGCGCGAGAGACCCAGTACTTC. This codes for CASSILGWGARETQYF. The full variable domain, its missing parts supplied by reference TRBV19 and TRBJ2-5, is DGGITQSPKYLFRKEGQNVTLSCEQNLNHDAMYWYRQDPGQGLRLIYYSQIVNDFQKGDIAEGYSVSREKKESFPLTVTSAQKNPTAFYLCASSILGWGARETQYFGPGTRLLVL.